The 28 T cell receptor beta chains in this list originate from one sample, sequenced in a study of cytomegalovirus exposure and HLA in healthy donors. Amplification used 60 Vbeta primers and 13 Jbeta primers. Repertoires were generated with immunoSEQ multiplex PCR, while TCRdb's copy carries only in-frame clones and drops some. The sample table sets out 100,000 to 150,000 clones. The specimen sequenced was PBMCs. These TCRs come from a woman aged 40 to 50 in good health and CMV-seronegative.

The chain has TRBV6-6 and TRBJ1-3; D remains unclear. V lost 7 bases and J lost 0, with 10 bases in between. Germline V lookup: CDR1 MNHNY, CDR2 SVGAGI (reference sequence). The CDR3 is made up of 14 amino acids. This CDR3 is CASTGEASGNTIYF. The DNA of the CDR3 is TGTGCCAGCACTGGAGAAGCCTCTGGAAACACCATATATTTT.

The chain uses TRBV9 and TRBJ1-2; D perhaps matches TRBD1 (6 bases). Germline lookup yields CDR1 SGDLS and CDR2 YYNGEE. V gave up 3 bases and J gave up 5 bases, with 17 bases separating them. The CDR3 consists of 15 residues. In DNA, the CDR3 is TGTGCCAGCAGCGCAACCGGGGCTACAGGGTATGGCTACACCTTC. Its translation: CASSATGATGYGYTF. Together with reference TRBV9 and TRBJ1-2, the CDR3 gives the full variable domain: DSGVTQTPKHLITATGQRVTLRCSPRSGDLSVYWYQQSLDQGLQFLIQYYNGEERAKGNILERFSAQQFPDLHSELNLSSLELGDSALYFCASSATGATGYGYTFGSGTRLTVV.

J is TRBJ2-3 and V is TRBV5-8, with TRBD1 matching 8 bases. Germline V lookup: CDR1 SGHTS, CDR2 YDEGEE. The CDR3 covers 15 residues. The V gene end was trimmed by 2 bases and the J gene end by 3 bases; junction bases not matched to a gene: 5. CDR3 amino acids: CASSFYRGNTDTQYF. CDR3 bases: TGTGCCAGCAGCTTTTACAGGGGGAATACAGATACGCAGTATTTT.

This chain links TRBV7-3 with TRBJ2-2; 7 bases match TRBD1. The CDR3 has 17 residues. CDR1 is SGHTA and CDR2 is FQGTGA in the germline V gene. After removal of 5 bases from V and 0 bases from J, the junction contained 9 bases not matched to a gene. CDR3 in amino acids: CASSTWDRVANTGELFF. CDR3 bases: TGTGCCAGCAGCACCTGGGACAGAGTAGCGAACACCGGGGAGCTGTTTTTT.

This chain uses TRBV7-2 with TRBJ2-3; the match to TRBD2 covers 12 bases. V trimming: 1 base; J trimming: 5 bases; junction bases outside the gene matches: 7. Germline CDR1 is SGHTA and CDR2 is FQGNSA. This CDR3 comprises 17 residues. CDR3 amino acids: CASSLGSSGGAGDTQYF. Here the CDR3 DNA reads TGTGCCAGCAGCTTAGGATCTAGCGGGGGGGCCGGAGATACGCAGTATTTT.

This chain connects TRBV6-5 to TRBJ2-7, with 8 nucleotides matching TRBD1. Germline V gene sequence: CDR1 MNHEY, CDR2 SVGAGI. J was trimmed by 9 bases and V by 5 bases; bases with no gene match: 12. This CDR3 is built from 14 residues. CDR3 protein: CASSKQGVEHPQYF. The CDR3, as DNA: TGTGCCAGCAGTAAACAGGGGGTTGAGCACCCGCAGTACTTC.

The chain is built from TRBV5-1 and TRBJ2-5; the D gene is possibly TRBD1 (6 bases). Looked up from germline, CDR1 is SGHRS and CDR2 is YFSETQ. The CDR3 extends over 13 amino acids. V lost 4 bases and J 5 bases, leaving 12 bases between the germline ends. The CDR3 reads CASSRNRDETQYF. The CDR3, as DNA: TGCGCCAGCAGCCGTAACAGGGATGAGACCCAGTACTTC.

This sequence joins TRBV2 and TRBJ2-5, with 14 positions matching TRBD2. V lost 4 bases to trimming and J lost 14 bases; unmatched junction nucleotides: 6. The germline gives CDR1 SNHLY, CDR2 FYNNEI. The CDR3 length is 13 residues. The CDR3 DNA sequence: TGTGCCAGCAGTGGGACTAGCGGGGGGCCGCCTTACTTC. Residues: CASSGTSGGPPYF.

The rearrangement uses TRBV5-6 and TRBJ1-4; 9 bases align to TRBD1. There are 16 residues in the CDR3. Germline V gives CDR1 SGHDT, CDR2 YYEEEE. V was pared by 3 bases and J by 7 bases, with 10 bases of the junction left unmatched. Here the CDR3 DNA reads TGTGCCAGCAGCTCCGGACAGGGGCTAGCGGGTGAAAAACTGTTTTTT. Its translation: CASSSGQGLAGEKLFF.

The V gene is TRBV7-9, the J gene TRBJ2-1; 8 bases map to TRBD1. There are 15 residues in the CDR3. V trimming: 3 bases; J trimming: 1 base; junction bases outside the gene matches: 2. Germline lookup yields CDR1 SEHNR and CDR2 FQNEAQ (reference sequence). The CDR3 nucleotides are TGTGCCAGCAGCTTTACAGGGGGGTCCTACAATGAGCAGTTCTTC. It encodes CASSFTGGSYNEQFF.

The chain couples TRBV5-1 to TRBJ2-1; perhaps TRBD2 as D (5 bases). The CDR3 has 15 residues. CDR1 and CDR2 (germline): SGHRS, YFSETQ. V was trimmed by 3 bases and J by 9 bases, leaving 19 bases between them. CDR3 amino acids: CASSSSVGSGGEQFF. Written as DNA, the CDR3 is TGCGCCAGCAGCTCGTCTGTTGGGTCCGGAGGTGAGCAGTTCTTC.

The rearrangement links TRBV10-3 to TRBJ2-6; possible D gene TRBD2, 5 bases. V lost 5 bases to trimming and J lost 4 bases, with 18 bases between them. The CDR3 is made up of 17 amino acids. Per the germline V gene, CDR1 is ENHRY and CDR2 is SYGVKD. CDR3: CAISREGGNTGANVLTF. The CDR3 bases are TGTGCCATCAGTCGTGAGGGTGGTAATACCGGGGCCAACGTCCTGACTTTC.

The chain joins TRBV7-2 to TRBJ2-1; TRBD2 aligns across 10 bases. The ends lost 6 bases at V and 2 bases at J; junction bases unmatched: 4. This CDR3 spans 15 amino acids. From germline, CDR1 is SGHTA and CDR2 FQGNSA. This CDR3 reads CASSPAGGAYNEQFF. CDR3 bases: TGTGCCAGCAGTCCAGCGGGGGGGGCCTACAATGAGCAGTTCTTC. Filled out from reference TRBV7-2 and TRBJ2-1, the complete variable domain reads GAGVSQSPSNKVTEKGKDVELRCDPISGHTALYWYRQSLGQGLEFLIYFQGNSAPDKSGLPSDRFSAERTGGSVSTLTIQRTQQEDSAVYLCASSPAGGAYNEQFFGPGTRLTVL.

CDR3 region: CASSFRDRDETMRYTF. As DNA, the CDR3 is TGTGCCAGCAGCTTTCGAGACAGGGACGAGACGATGCGCTACACCTTC. This chain uses TRBV7-9 with TRBJ1-2; 7 nucleotides align to TRBD1. V was pared by 3 bases and J by 9 bases, with 16 bases of the junction left unmatched. The germline CDR1 and CDR2 sequences are SEHNR and FQNEAQ (reference sequence). The CDR3 sequence is 16 residues long. The variable domain in full, completed from reference TRBV7-9 and TRBJ1-2, reads DTGVSQNPRHKITKRGQNVTFRCDPISEHNRLYWYRQTLGQGPEFLTYFQNEAQLEKSRLLSDRFSAERPKGSFSTLEIQRTEQGDSAMYLCASSFRDRDETMRYTFGSGTRLTVV.

CDR3 sequence reads: CASSLIQGGRGQPQHF. CDR3 sequence (DNA): TGTGCCAGCAGCTTAATCCAGGGAGGGCGAGGGCAGCCCCAGCATTTT. V and J are TRBV7-2 and TRBJ1-5; a weak D match, TRBD1 (5 bases). V shed 2 bases and J shed 7 bases, with 18 bases lying between them. This CDR3 comprises 16 residues. Germline CDR1 is SGHTA and CDR2 is FQGNSA.

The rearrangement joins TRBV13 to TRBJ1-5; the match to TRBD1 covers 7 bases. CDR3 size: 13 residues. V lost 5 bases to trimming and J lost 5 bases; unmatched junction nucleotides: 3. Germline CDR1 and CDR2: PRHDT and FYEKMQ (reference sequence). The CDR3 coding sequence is TGTGCCAGCAGCCCCGACAGGGATCAGCCCCAGCATTTT. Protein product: CASSPDRDQPQHF.

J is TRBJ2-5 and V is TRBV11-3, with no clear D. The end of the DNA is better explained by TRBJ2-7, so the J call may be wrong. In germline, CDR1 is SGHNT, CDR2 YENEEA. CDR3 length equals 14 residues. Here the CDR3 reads CASSLGSQNYEQYF. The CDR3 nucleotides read TGTGCCAGCAGCTTAGGGTCACAGAATTACGAGCAGTACTTC.

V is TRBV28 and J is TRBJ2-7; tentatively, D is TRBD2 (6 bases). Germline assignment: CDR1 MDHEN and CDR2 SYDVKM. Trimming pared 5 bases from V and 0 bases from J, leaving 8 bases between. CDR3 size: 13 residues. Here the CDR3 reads CASSGGISYEQYF. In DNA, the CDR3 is TGTGCCAGCAGTGGGGGGATCTCCTACGAGCAGTACTTC.

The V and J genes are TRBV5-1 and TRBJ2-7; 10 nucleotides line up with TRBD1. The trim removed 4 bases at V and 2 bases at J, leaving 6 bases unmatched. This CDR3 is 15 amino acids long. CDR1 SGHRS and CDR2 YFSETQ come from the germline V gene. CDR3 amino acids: CASSPPGTGAYEQYF. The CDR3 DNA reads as TGCGCCAGCAGCCCCCCGGGGACAGGGGCCTACGAGCAGTACTTC. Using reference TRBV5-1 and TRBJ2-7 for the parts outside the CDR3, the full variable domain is KAGVTQTPRYLIKTRGQQVTLSCSPISGHRSVSWYQQTPGQGLQFLFEYFSETQRNKGNFPGRFSGRQFSNSRSEMNVSTLELGDSALYLCASSPPGTGAYEQYFGPGTRLTVT.

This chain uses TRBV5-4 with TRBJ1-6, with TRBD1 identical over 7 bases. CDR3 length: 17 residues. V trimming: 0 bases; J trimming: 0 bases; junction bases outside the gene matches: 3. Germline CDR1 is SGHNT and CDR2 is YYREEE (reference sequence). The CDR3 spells CASSLVDRSSYNSPLHF. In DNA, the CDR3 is TGTGCCAGCAGCTTGGTGGACAGGAGCTCCTATAATTCACCCCTCCACTTT.

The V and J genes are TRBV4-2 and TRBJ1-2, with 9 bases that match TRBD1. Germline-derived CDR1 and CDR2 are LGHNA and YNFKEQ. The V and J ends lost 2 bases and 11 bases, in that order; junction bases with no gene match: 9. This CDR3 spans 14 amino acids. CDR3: CASSQRAGQGGYTF. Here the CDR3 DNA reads TGTGCCAGCAGCCAACGGGCGGGACAGGGCGGGTACACCTTC.

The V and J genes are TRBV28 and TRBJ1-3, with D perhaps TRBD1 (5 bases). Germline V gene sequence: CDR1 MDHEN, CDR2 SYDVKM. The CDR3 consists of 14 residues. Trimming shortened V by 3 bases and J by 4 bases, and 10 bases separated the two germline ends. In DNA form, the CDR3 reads TGTGCCAGCAGTTTCGAACAGGTCGGAAACACCATATATTTT. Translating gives CASSFEQVGNTIYF.

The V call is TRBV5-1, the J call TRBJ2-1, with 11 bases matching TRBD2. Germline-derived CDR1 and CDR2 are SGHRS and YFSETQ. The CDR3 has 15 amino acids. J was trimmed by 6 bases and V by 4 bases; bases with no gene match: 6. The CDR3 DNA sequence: TGCGCCAGCAGCCTCCTGACTAGCGGGGCCAATGAGCAGTTCTTC. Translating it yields CASSLLTSGANEQFF.

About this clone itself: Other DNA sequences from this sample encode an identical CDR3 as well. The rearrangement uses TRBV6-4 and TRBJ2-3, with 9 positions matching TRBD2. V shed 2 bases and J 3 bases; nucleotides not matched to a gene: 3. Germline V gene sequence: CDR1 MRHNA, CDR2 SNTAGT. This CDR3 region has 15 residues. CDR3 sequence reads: CASSDGGGATDTQYF. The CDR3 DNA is TGTGCCAGCAGTGACGGCGGGGGGGCAACAGATACGCAGTATTTT.

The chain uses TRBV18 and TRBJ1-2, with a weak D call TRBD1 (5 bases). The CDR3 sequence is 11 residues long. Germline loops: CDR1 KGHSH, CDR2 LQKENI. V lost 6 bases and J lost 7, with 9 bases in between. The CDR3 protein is CASSQGAGYTF. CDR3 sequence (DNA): TGTGCCAGCTCCCAAGGGGCTGGCTACACCTTC.

The CDR3 coding sequence is TGTGCCACCCGGAACAGGGGATTCATGAACACTGAAGCTTTCTTT. As protein: CATRNRGFMNTEAFF. The J gene is TRBJ1-1, the V gene TRBV6-5; 7 nucleotides line up with TRBD1. The CDR3 runs 15 residues. CDR1 is MNHEY and CDR2 is SVGAGI in the germline V gene. Trimming removed 10 bases from V and 0 bases from J; junction bases left unmatched: 11.

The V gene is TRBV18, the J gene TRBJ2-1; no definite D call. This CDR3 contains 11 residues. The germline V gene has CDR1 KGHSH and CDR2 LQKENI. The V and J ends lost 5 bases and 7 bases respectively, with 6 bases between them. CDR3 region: CASSTLNEQFF. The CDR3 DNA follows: TGTGCCAGCTCAACCCTAAATGAGCAGTTCTTC.

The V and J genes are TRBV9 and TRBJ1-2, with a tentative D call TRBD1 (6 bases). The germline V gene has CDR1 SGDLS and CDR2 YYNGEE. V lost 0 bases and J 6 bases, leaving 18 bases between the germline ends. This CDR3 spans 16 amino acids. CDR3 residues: CASSVGHSGGADGYTF. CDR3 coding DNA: TGTGCCAGCAGCGTAGGTCATTCGGGGGGCGCAGATGGCTACACCTTC. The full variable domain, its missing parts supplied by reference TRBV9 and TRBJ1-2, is DSGVTQTPKHLITATGQRVTLRCSPRSGDLSVYWYQQSLDQGLQFLIQYYNGEERAKGNILERFSAQQFPDLHSELNLSSLELGDSALYFCASSVGHSGGADGYTFGSGTRLTVV.